This T cell receptor beta chain was sequenced in a study of blood T cell repertoires in COVID-19. The table came from immunoSEQ multiplex PCR; TCRdb's copy has only in-frame clones and leaves some out. Here the sample spans about 160,000 clones, 79% being singletons. With V trimmed by 1 base and J by 7 bases, 4 bases remained unmatched. Looked up from germline, CDR1 is SGHTA and CDR2 is FQGTGA. CDR3 size: 14 residues. Seattle patient enrollment occurred during active infection, with longitudinal follow-up thereafter. The receptor's source is a woman in her sixties or seventies with COVID-19, enrolled during active disease. V and J are TRBV7-3 and TRBJ2-1; TRBD2 agrees at 7 bases. The sample comprised peripheral blood. CDR3 protein: CASSLSGLVNEQFF. The CDR3 bases are TGTGCCAGCAGCTTAAGCGGACTAGTAAATGAGCAGTTCTTC.